This TCR beta chain was sequenced for a study of T cells after yellow fever vaccination. In making TCR cDNA, 5'RACE template switching added a universal primer site and UMIs to it. TCRdb independently ran MiXCR on the 5' RACE reads; one entry per CDR3 protein. Among 300,000 or so distinct CDR3 sequences listed, approximately 12% were seen once. Study results and caveats: Detected again after the booster were most primary-vaccination clones, at 96% CD4 and approximately 85% CD8.

The V gene lost 5 bases and the J gene lost 10 bases, with 27 bases spanning the gap. The length of the CDR3 is 17 residues. The germline V gene has CDR1 SEHNR and CDR2 FQNEAQ (reference sequence). In the case of this clonotype: Its antigen is unidentified.

Here the sequenced sample was CD4+ T cells sorted from PBMCs, taken 45 days after the yellow fever booster vaccination. The chain is built from TRBV7-9 and TRBJ2-1, with D unclear. The sequence came from a man under 40 who received the YFV17D yellow fever vaccine. Here the CDR3 reads CASSPPGSPARAGEQFF. The CDR3 nucleotides are TGTGCCAGCAGCCCCCCCGGGTCTCCCGCTAGAGCCGGCGAGCAGTTCTTC. Full variable domain (missing parts from reference TRBV7-9 and TRBJ2-1): DTGVSQNPRHKITKRGQNVTFRCDPISEHNRLYWYRQTLGQGPEFLTYFQNEAQLEKSRLLSDRFSAERPKGSFSTLEIQRTEQGDSAMYLCASSPPGSPARAGEQFFGPGTRLTVL.